This T cell receptor (beta chain) was identified during a study of molecular identifiers for immune sequencing clone quantification (dated by TCRdb to the late 2010s). Regarding the complete study: For a replicate experiment, RNA from roughly 21,000 or 96,000 naive CD8 T cells was divided into five aliquots, of which four were sequenced. This methods study used CD8 T cells to benchmark TCR RNA copy counting and molecular-identifier clustering-based TCR repertoire sequencing (MIDCIRS). Study-wide findings and limitations: When barcode sub-clustering was not used, chimeric consensus sequences inflated TCR diversity, with chimeras reaching as high as 47%. The sizes of highly expanded clones could end up underestimated when identical TCR molecules share a barcode. Spiked-in Jurkat TCR RNA (10 copies' worth), which is not part of the donor repertoire, was contained in the naive libraries. In CMV-specific effector cells, over 99% of molecules were held by clones above 20 RNA copies, whereas under 1% of molecules were held by such clones in naive cells. Even against a background of about 960,000 naive CD8 T cells, spiked-in Jurkat TCR RNA amounting to a single cell's worth was reported to be detectable. About three recovered TCR RNA copies per cell were obtained by modeling, versus about ten by digital PCR, implying a capture efficiency of approximately 27%.

Library creation used PCR. These reads were obtained on an Illumina HiSeq 4000. Bulk TCR libraries were made following a previously described method, with the TCR primers given in Table S5. Total RNA was purified with the Qiagen AllPrep DNA/RNA kit. Reads from multiple sequencing runs of the same library were pooled before analysis. In the original analysis: Reads were retained only if the reads had an exact TCR constant sequence, and the retained reads were trimmed to 150 nt and grouped according to their 12-nt molecular barcodes. Within each barcode group, reads were sub-clustered at a 15% Levenshtein threshold, and quality-weighted consensus sequences were built per RNA molecule. Non-functional sequences were discarded, and so were lower-count sequences lying one edit away from another sequence. Based on a fit of two negative binomial distributions, barcode sub-clusters having less than 20% of the maximum read count were discarded. The public sequencing data were trimmed at Q25 with fastp and processed into clonotypes with MiXCR by TCRdb, which kept only in-frame beta chains. Duplicate CDR3 protein sequences are folded into a single record with the most common DNA and genes. TCRdb's processing, not the authors', yielded these V and J calls. The sample profile shows about 300,000 distinct CDR3 sequences; 20% to 25% of them were found once. The ten largest clones capture approximately 0.8% of the sample.

Libraries of naive CD8 T cells were built from anywhere between about 17,000 and 1,000,000 sorted cells, with 10%, 30% or 50% of the purified RNA used. Naive CD8 T cells, defined as CD8+CD4-CCR7+CD45RA+, were FACS-sorted into RLT Plus buffer on a BD FACSAria II. Detection sensitivity was tested by spiking Jurkat RNA equal to ten TCR copies' worth into samples containing roughly 19,000-1,100,000 naive CD8 T cells. Enrichment of CD8 T cells was done with RosetteSep CD8+ T Cell Enrichment Cocktail plus Ficoll-Paque, and ACK red cell lysis came afterward. The CDR3 has 16 amino acids, counting the end cysteine and phenylalanine. Only the CDR3 DNA stays, 48 bases, in frame from base 1. CDR1 and CDR2 (MNHEY, SMNVEV) derive from the germline V gene (reference sequence). Deletion took 6 bases off V and 0 bases off J, with a span of 15 bases between the germline ends. This clonotype has at least ten counts. Its antigen is currently not known. Within one base of it there is no much larger clone, and no base qualities were kept.

The V gene is TRBV27 and the J gene is TRBJ2-4; tentative D gene TRBD1, with 5 bases matching. This receptor was obtained from a human donor in good health. Some libraries in this study had Jurkat cell RNA spiked in. Sequenced input: naive CD8+ T cells from blood, with Jurkat cell RNA spiked in. The sample's cell subset or site label is to be understood as: FACS-sorted CD8+CD4-CCR7+CD45RA+ naive T cells. The sequenced DNA is TGTGCCAGCAGCCCGATGACAGTACTAGCCAAAAACATTCAGTACTTC. Translated, this gives CASSPMTVLAKNIQYF.